This is a list of T cell receptor beta chains from one sample in a study of blood T cell repertoires in COVID-19. Here immunoSEQ multiplex PCR was the method, and the copy in TCRdb shows in-frame clones only, minus some. The sample shows roughly 290,000 clones, 90% of them seen only once. Sequencing was carried out using PBMCs or T cells enriched from blood (not recorded which). All receptors derive from a woman between 18 and 29 years old with acute COVID-19. Each CDR3 is given with its conserved first and last residue. The D gene is left open where the match is weak. Not every row has a clone size; where given, it reads once, few, many or a size class.

j_gene,abundance,d_gene,v_gene,CDR3aa,CDR3nt
TRBJ1-1,.,.,TRBV18,CASSPPLWTDQPVGTEAFF,TGTGCCAGCTCACCACCGTTATGGACAGACCAACCTGTGGGCACTGAAGCTTTCTTT
TRBJ2-1,.,.,TRBV20-1,CSASLNRVIEQFF,TGCAGTGCTAGTTTGAACAGGGTAATTGAGCAGTTCTTC
TRBJ2-5,.,.,TRBV4-1,CASSQNRDFETQYF,TGCGCCAGCAGCCAGAACAGGGATTTCGAGACCCAGTACTTC
TRBJ2-1,.,TRBD2,TRBV29-1,CSVVGLAGVPTLVNEQFF,TGCAGCGTTGTTGGACTAGCGGGAGTTCCCACCTTAGTCAATGAGCAGTTCTTC
TRBJ2-6,.,.,TRBV19,CASNSGRGGANVLTF,TGTGCCAGCAACAGTGGTAGGGGTGGGGCCAACGTCCTGACTTTC
TRBJ1-5,.,TRBD1,TRBV5-5,CASSLAGQGRGQPQHF,TGTGCCAGCAGCTTGGCGGGACAGGGAAGGGGTCAGCCCCAGCATTTT
TRBJ2-5,.,.,TRBV5-1,CASSRYLKTRGTETQYF,TGCGCCAGCAGCCGTTACCTCAAGACAAGGGGGACAGAGACCCAGTACTTC
TRBJ2-1,once,TRBD2,TRBV11-2,CASSPSPLAGGPSYNEQFF,TGTGCCAGCAGCCCTAGCCCCCTAGCGGGAGGGCCCTCCTACAATGAGCAGTTCTTC
TRBJ2-2,.,TRBD1,TRBV6-5,CASTRTGASTGELFF,TGTGCCAGCACCCGGACAGGGGCGAGCACCGGGGAGCTGTTTTTT
TRBJ2-7,.,.,TRBV12-2,CASRRLAKRAPSYEQYF,TGTGCAAGTCGCCGACTAGCCAAACGGGCCCCCTCCTACGAGCAGTACTTC
TRBJ2-3,.,TRBD1,TRBV28,CASSLSTGGGRYTQYF,TGTGCCAGCAGTTTGTCCACAGGGGGCGGGCGATATACGCAGTATTTT
TRBJ2-7,.,TRBD2,TRBV14,CASSQVASGFPQGEQYF,TGTGCCAGCAGCCAAGTGGCTAGCGGGTTCCCCCAGGGGGAGCAGTACTTC
TRBJ1-6,.,.,TRBV6-1,CASSEAGHSPLHF,TGTGCCAGCAGTGAAGCGGGACACTCTCCCCTCCACTTT
TRBJ2-3,once,TRBD2,TRBV7-9,CASSSGLAGRSRQDTQYF,TGTGCCAGCAGCTCCGGACTAGCGGGACGGTCCCGCCAAGATACGCAGTATTTT
TRBJ1-4,.,TRBD1,TRBV2,CASSAALGQGTTNEKLFF,TGTGCCAGCAGTGCGGCTTTGGGACAGGGGACAACTAATGAAAAACTGTTTTTT
TRBJ2-5,.,TRBD2,TRBV5-1,CASSGLAGDLGGETQYF,TGCGCCAGCAGCGGCCTAGCGGGAGACTTGGGGGGGGAGACCCAGTACTTC
TRBJ1-1,.,.,TRBV27,CASSYSHVTEAFF,TGTGCCAGCAGTTACTCCCATGTTACTGAAGCTTTCTTT
TRBJ2-5,once,TRBD1,TRBV4-1,CASSLEDRGQETQYF,TGCGCCAGCAGCCTTGAGGACAGGGGGCAAGAGACCCAGTACTTC
TRBJ1-6,.,.,TRBV5-1,CASSPDSLNSPLHF,TGCGCCAGCAGCCCGGACAGCCTTAATTCACCCCTCCACTTT
TRBJ1-1,.,.,TRBV30,CAWSGGVAEAFF,TGTGCCTGGAGTGGAGGAGTTGCTGAAGCTTTCTTT
TRBJ2-7,.,TRBD2,TRBV6-1,CASSEASGSDEQYF,TGTGCCAGCAGTGAAGCTAGCGGGAGCGACGAGCAGTACTTC
TRBJ2-7,.,.,TRBV6-1,CASSEGDFREQYF,TGTGCCAGCAGTGAAGGCGACTTTAGGGAGCAGTACTTC
TRBJ1-1,.,.,TRBV5-1,CASSTRVDAEAFF,TGCGCCAGCAGCACCCGGGTCGATGCTGAAGCTTTCTTT
TRBJ1-6,.,.,TRBV4-1,CASSQAWSSRGNSPLHF,TGCGCCAGCAGCCAAGCCTGGTCTTCTAGGGGTAATTCACCCCTCCACTTT
TRBJ2-1,once,TRBD2,TRBV14,CASRRESSGYNEQFF,TGTGCCAGCAGGCGAGAGTCTAGCGGATACAATGAGCAGTTCTTC
TRBJ1-6,.,.,TRBV6-5,CASRTGGNSPLHF,TGTGCCAGCAGGACGGGGGGTAATTCACCCCTCCACTTT
TRBJ2-1,once,TRBD1,TRBV2,CASSHSGTGNSFSYNEQFF,TGTGCCAGCAGTCACTCCGGGACAGGGAATTCATTCTCCTACAATGAGCAGTTCTTC
TRBJ2-7,.,TRBD2,TRBV18,CASSPPPSGRSYEQYF,TGTGCCAGCTCACCACCCCCTAGCGGGAGGTCCTACGAGCAGTACTTC
TRBJ2-3,.,.,TRBV6-2/TRBV6-3,CASRYYRQADTQYF,TGTGCCAGCAGATACTATAGACAGGCAGATACGCAGTATTTT
TRBJ2-1,.,TRBD2,TRBV3-1/TRBV3-2,CASSPRGLAGRIPNEQFF,TGTGCCAGCAGCCCCCGTGGACTAGCGGGGAGAATACCCAATGAGCAGTTCTTC
TRBJ1-3,.,TRBD1,TRBV15,CATSRVQGYTIYF,TGTGCCACCAGCAGAGTACAGGGGTACACCATATATTTT
TRBJ2-7,.,.,TRBV19,CASSGGGPFYEQYF,TGTGCCAGTAGTGGGGGCGGCCCTTTCTACGAGCAGTACTTC
TRBJ1-5,.,.,TRBV6-6,CASSVTSDNQPQHF,TGTGCCAGCAGCGTGACATCTGATAATCAGCCCCAGCATTTT
TRBJ2-1,few,.,TRBV18,CASSRQTGSEQFF,TGTGCCAGCTCACGACAGACAGGTTCGGAGCAGTTCTTC
TRBJ1-2,.,.,TRBV30,CAWSYYPGSNYGYTF,TGTGCCTGGAGTTATTATCCGGGATCTAACTATGGCTACACCTTC
TRBJ1-3,.,.,TRBV28,CASSLLQNTIYF,TGTGCCAGCAGTTTACTACAGAACACCATATATTTT
TRBJ2-7,.,TRBD2,TRBV13,CASRDSGRAAGEQYF,TGTGCCAGCAGAGATAGCGGGAGGGCGGCGGGGGAGCAGTACTTC
TRBJ2-1,.,.,TRBV19,CASSPWRSGLYNEQFF,TGTGCCAGTAGTCCCTGGCGAAGCGGCCTATACAATGAGCAGTTCTTC
TRBJ1-3,.,.,TRBV25-1,CASRGTDPGNTIYF,TGTGCCAGCCGGGGGACGGACCCTGGAAACACCATATATTTT
TRBJ2-7,.,TRBD1,TRBV27,CARTDRAF,TGTGCCAGGACGGACAGGGCATTC
TRBJ2-7,.,.,TRBV29-1,CSVKDNSYEQYF,TGCAGCGTTAAGGACAATTCCTACGAGCAGTACTTC
TRBJ1-6,.,TRBD1,TRBV28,CASSLLQGGNSPLHF,TGTGCCAGCAGTCTACTACAGGGGGGGAATTCACCCCTCCACTTT
TRBJ1-3,.,.,TRBV20-1,CSASLSSSGNTIYF,TGCAGTGCTAGTCTTTCGAGCTCTGGAAACACCATATATTTT
TRBJ1-2,.,.,TRBV4-1,CASSQPGGTSGYTF,TGCGCCAGCAGCCAACCGGGAGGTACGTCAGGCTACACCTTC
TRBJ1-2,.,TRBD1,TRBV27,CASREGGQWGYTF,TGTGCCAGCAGAGAAGGGGGACAGTGGGGCTACACCTTC
TRBJ2-7,.,TRBD2,TRBV6-5,CASTKGLASYEQYF,TGTGCCAGCACCAAGGGACTAGCGTCCTACGAGCAGTACTTC